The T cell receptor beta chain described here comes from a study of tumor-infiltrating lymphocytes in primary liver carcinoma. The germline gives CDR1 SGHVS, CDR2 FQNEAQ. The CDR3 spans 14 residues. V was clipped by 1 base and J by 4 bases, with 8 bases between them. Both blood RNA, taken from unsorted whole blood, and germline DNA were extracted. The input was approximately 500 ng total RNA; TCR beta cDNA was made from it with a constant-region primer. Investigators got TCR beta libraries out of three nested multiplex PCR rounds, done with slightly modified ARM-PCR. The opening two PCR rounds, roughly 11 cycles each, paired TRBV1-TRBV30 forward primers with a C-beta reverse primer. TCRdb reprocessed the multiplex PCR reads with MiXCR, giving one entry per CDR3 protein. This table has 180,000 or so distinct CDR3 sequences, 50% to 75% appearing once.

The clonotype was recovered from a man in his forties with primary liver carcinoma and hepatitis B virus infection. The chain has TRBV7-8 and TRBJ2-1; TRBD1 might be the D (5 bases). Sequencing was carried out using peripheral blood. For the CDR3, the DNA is TGTGCCAGCAGCTTAGAGGCAGGGTACAATGAGCAGTTCTTC. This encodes CASSLEAGYNEQFF.